This T cell receptor beta chain is from a study of blood T cell repertoires in COVID-19. Overall study context: Donors in the United States, Italy and Spain gave samples during acute or convalescent COVID-19. T cells, B-cell-depleted T cells, or PBMCs provided the cDNA or gDNA that served as material.

TCRdb keeps only in-frame clones here, not all; method: immunoSEQ multiplex PCR. The sample carries tens of thousands of clones, roughly 83% recorded once. This clone was counted only a few times. Per germline, CDR1 ENHRY and CDR2 SYGVKD. The CDR3 consists of 13 residues. This chain joins TRBV10-3 and TRBJ1-1; TRBD1 matches 7 bases. Sequenced input: peripheral blood. The TCR originated in a man aged 45-65 years with acute or convalescent COVID-19. CDR3 sequence (DNA): TGTGTCACAGGGCAGGGGGGGAACACTGAAGCTTTCTTT. Its protein product is CVTGQGGNTEAFF.